The clone carrying this T cell receptor (beta chain) was recorded once. The sample originates from a study of blood T cell repertoires in COVID-19. Study as a whole: Collection of acute and convalescent COVID-19 samples took place in the United States, Italy and Spain. T cells, B-cell-depleted T cells, or PBMCs supplied cDNA or gDNA.

Seattle researchers signed up patients amid active infection and tracked them longitudinally. The V gene end was trimmed by 1 base and the J gene end by 4 bases; junction bases not matched to a gene: 7. The germline CDR1 and CDR2 sequences are SGHRS and YFSETQ. CDR3 length: 16 amino acids. The method was immunoSEQ multiplex PCR; TCRdb's version includes in-frame clones alone and lacks a portion of them. Here the sample spans approximately 300,000 clones, 75% to 95% being singletons. The clonotype originates from a woman aged 30 to 39 with COVID-19, enrolled during active disease. The specimen was peripheral blood. The chain joins TRBV5-1 to TRBJ1-1, with 10 bases that match TRBD1. CDR3 DNA: TGCGCCAGCAGCTTGCCCCATGGACAGGGGGTCACTGAAGCTTTCTTT. It yields the protein CASSLPHGQGVTEAFF.